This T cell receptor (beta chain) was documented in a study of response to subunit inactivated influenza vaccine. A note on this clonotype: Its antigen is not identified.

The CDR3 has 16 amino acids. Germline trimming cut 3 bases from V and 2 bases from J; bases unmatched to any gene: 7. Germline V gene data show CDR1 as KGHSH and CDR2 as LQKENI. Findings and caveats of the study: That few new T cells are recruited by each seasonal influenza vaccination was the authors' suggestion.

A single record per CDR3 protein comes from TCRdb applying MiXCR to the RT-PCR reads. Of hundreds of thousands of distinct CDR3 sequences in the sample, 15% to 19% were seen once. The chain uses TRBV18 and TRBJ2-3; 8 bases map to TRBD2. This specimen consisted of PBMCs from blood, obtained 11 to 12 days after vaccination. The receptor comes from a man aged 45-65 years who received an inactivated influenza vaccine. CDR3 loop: CASSPRREAPTDTQYF. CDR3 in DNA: TGTGCCAGCTCACCCCGGCGGGAGGCCCCCACAGATACGCAGTATTTT.